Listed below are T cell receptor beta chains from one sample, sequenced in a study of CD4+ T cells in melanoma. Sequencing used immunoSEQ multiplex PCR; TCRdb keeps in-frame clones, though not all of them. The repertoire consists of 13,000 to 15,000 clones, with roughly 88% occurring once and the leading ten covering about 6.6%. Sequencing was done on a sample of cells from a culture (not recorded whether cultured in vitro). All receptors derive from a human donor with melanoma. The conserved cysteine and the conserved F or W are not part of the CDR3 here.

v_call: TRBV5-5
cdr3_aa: ASSLSAGWLSDTQY

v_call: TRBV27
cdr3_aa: ASRLQGAGDTQY

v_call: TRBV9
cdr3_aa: ASSVVRGDTEAF

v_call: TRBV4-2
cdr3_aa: ASSPFSSYEQY

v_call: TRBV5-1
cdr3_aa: ASIVTSGVNTGELF

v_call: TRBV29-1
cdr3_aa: SVDLDITEAF

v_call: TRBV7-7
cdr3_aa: ASSSHLSTGWASGNTIY

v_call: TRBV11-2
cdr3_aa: ASSLAPLGYEQY

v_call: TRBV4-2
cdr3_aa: ASSQQARDRGLDEQF

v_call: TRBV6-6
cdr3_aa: ASSSGNQPQH

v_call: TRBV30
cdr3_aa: AWSLDKGVNEQY

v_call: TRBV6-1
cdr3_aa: ASSGVGTVRNNEQF

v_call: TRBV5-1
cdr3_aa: ASSGQGAGSAF

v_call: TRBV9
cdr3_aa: ASNIWEERFSAYEQY

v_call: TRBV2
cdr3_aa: ASRVSGGAGNEQF

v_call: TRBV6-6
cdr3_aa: AGGGSSYNEQF